These 12 T cell receptor beta chains were all obtained from the same sample, sequenced in a study of blood T cell repertoires in COVID-19. Assay: immunoSEQ multiplex PCR; the TCRdb copy retains only in-frame clones and omits some. Among about 180,000 clones listed, 82% were seen once. The sequenced sample consisted of peripheral blood. Receptors originate from a woman in her sixties or seventies with acute or convalescent COVID-19.

J is TRBJ2-1 and V is TRBV19, with 9 bases fitting TRBD1. The CDR3 covers 15 residues. Germline loops: CDR1 LNHDA, CDR2 SQIVND (reference sequence). Unmatched junction bases numbered 9, after V lost 4 bases and J lost 8 bases. CDR3 in DNA: TGTGCCAGTAGTACACCGGGACAGGGTATGGATGAGCAGTTCTTC. Protein: CASSTPGQGMDEQFF.

CDR3 protein: CASSLVGQREQYF. DNA for the CDR3: TGCGCCAGCAGCTTGGTGGGACAGCGCGAGCAGTACTTC. The chain recombines TRBV5-1 with TRBJ2-7; 7 nucleotides line up with TRBD1. CDR3 length: 13 amino acids. J lost 6 bases, V lost 0 bases, and 3 bases had no gene match. Germline CDR1 reads SGHRS; CDR2 reads YFSETQ.

The rearrangement uses TRBV7-9 and TRBJ2-7; 9 positions agree with TRBD1. The CDR3 is 13 residues long. Germline loops: CDR1 SEHNR, CDR2 FQNEAQ (reference sequence). V lost 8 bases and J lost 2; bases outside the gene matches: 4. The CDR3: CASARTGAYEQYF. Written as DNA, the CDR3 is TGTGCCAGCGCCAGGACAGGGGCCTACGAGCAGTACTTC.

In its sample, this clone was seen once. The genes are TRBV7-9 and TRBJ2-5; 7 bases align to TRBD2. This CDR3 region has 17 residues. Germline V gives CDR1 SEHNR, CDR2 FQNEAQ (reference sequence). V trimming: 3 bases; J trimming: 1 base; junction bases outside the gene matches: 11. CDR3 nucleotide sequence: TGTGCCAGCAGCTTCCCTACGGGTCTAGCGGTCCAAGAGACCCAGTACTTC. It is translated as CASSFPTGLAVQETQYF.

In this sample, this clone turned up a few times. The J gene is TRBJ1-2, the V gene TRBV7-8; possible D gene TRBD1, 5 bases. Germline assignment: CDR1 SGHVS and CDR2 FQNEAQ. There are 14 residues in the CDR3. V was cut by 3 bases and J by 1 base, with 9 bases left in between. The CDR3 loop reads CASSFQGFNYGYTF. CDR3 coding DNA: TGTGCCAGCAGCTTTCAGGGATTTAACTATGGCTACACCTTC.

This rearrangement joins TRBV27 to TRBJ1-5; D is unresolved. Germline V gene lookup returns CDR1 MNHEY and CDR2 SMNVEV (reference sequence). The CDR3 is 13 residues long. Trimming left V 6 bases short and J 5 bases short, with 11 bases between. CDR3: CASSHKGDQPQHF. For the CDR3, the DNA is TGTGCCAGCAGCCATAAGGGAGATCAGCCCCAGCATTTT.

This chain links TRBV5-1 with TRBJ2-5, with 7 bases lining up with TRBD2. Germline CDR1 SGHRS, CDR2 YFSETQ. This CDR3 is built from 13 residues. J lost 3 bases, V lost 2 bases, and 1 base had no gene match. The CDR3 DNA reads TGCGCCAGCAGCTTCGGACTAGAAGAGACCCAGTACTTC. This translates into CASSFGLEETQYF.

The chain has TRBV21-1 and TRBJ2-1; the DNA was not used to check the table's D call, TRBD1. TRBV21-1 is labeled a pseudogene. The CDR3 runs 18 residues. This CDR3 reads CASSKALYRGKGGNEQFF. CDR3 sequence (DNA): TGTGCCAGCAGCAAAGCGCTTTACAGGGGAAAGGGGGGCAATGAGCAGTTCTTC.

V is TRBV20-1 and J is TRBJ1-1, with D uncertain. V lost 6 bases and J lost 7, with 12 bases in between. The germline V gene encodes CDR1 DFQATT and CDR2 SNEGSKA (reference sequence). The length of the CDR3 is 11 residues. CDR3 sequence (DNA): TGCAGTGCAGGAGGACGGCGTGAAGCTTTCTTT. Translation gives CSAGGRREAFF.

The chain links TRBV9 to TRBJ1-3; D perhaps matches TRBD1 (5 bases). CDR3 size: 16 residues. V was trimmed by 0 bases and J by 3 bases, leaving 13 bases between them. Germline loops: CDR1 SGDLS, CDR2 YYNGEE. The CDR3 coding sequence is TGTGCCAGCAGCGTAGGGGTTGGTGACAGTGGAAACACCATATATTTT. Translating gives CASSVGVGDSGNTIYF.

Only a few counts were recorded for this clone. The V call is TRBV7-9, the J call TRBJ2-2; a possible D gene is TRBD1 (6 bases). This CDR3 has 16 residues. V lost 5 bases and J 0 bases, leaving 13 bases between the germline ends. Germline V lookup: CDR1 SEHNR, CDR2 FQNEAQ (reference sequence). CDR3 region: CASSPPGTTNTGELFF. The CDR3 region has the DNA TGTGCCAGCAGCCCCCCCGGGACAACGAACACCGGGGAGCTGTTTTTT.

The gene calls are TRBV21-1 and TRBJ2-7; the table's D call of TRBD1 was not tested on the DNA. TRBV21-1 is a documented pseudogene. The length of the CDR3 is 14 residues. CDR3 sequence: CASSLRDTSYEQYF. CDR3 bases: TGTGCCAGCAGCTTAAGGGACACTTCCTACGAGCAGTACTTC.